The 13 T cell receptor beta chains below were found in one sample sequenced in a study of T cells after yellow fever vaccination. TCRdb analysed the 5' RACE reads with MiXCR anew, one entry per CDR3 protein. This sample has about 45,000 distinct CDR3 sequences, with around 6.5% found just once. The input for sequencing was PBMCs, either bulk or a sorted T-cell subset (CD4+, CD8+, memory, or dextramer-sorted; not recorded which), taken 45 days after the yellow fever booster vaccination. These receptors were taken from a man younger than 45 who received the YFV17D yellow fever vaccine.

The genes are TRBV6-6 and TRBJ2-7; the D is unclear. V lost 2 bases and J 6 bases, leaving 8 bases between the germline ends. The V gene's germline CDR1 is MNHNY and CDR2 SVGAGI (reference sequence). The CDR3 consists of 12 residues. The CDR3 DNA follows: TGTGCCAGCAGTTACACGAAGGCCGAGCAGTACTTC. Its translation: CASSYTKAEQYF.

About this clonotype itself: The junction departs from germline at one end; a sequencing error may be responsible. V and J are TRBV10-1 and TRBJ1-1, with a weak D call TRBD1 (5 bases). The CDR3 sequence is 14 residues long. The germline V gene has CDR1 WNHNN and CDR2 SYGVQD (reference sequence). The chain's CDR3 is CASGDPWRGVEAFF. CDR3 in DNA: TGCGCCAGCGGTGACCCTTGGAGAGGGGTCGAAGCTTTTTTT.

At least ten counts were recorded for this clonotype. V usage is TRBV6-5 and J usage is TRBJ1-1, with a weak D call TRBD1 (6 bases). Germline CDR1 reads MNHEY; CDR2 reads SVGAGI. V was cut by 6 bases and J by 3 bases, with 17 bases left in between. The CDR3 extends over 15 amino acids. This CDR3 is CASRQLSKGDTEAFF. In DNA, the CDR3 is TGTGCCAGCAGGCAGCTCAGTAAGGGGGACACTGAAGCTTTCTTT.

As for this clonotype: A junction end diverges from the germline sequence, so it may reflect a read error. CDR3: CASSLTSGSYELYF. The DNA of the CDR3 is TGTGCCAGCAGCCTGACTAGCGGGAGTTACGAGCTGTACTTC. V usage is TRBV12-3 or TRBV12-4 and J usage is TRBJ2-7, with 12 bases lining up with TRBD2. This CDR3 is built from 14 residues.

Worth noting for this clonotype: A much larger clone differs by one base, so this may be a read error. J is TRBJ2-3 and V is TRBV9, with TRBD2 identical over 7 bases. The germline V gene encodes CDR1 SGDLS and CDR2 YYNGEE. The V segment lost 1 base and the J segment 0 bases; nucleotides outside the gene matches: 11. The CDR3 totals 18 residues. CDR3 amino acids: CASSVLAVRGTSTDTQYF. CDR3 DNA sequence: TGTGCCAGCAGCGTACTAGCGGTACGGGGAACTAGCACAGATACGCAGTATTTT.

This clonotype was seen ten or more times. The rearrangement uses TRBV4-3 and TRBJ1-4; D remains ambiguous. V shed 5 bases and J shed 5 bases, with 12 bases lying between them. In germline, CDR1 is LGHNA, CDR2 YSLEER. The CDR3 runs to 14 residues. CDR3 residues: CASSEQARNEKLFF. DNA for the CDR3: TGCGCCAGCAGCGAGCAGGCAAGGAATGAAAAACTGTTTTTT.

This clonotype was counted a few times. The chain's CDR3 is CASSFGDGARTREGEQFF. The CDR3 DNA reads as TGTGCCAGCAGTTTCGGGGACGGGGCTAGGACCAGGGAGGGTGAGCAGTTCTTC. The chain joins TRBV27 to TRBJ2-1; 7 bases are a match to TRBD2. The trim removed 3 bases at V and 9 bases at J, leaving 20 bases unmatched. The CDR3 is 18 residues long. CDR1 and CDR2 from the germline V gene are MNHEY and SMNVEV (reference sequence).

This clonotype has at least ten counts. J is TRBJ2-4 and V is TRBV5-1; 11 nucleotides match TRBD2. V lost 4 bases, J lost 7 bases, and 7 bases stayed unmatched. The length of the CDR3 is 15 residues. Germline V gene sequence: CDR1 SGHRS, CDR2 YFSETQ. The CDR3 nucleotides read TGCGCCAGCAGCGGAGTAGCGGGAGGGAATAACATTCAGTACTTC. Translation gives CASSGVAGGNNIQYF. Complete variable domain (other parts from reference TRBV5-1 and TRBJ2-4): KAGVTQTPRYLIKTRGQQVTLSCSPISGHRSVSWYQQTPGQGLQFLFEYFSETQRNKGNFPGRFSGRQFSNSRSEMNVSTLELGDSALYLCASSGVAGGNNIQYFGAGTRLSVL.

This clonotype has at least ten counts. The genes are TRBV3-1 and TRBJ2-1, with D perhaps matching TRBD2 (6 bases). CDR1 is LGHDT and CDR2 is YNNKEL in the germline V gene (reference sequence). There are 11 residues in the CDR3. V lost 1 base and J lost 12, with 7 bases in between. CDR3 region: CASSQAGVQFF. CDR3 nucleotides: TGTGCCAGCAGCCAAGCGGGAGTGCAGTTCTTC.

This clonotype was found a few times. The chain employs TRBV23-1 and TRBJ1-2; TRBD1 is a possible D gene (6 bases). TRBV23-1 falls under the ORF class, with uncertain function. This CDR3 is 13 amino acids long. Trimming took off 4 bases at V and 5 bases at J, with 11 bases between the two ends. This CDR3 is CASSLHRVYGYTF. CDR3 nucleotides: TGCGCCAGCAGTCTGCACAGGGTGTATGGCTACACCTTC.

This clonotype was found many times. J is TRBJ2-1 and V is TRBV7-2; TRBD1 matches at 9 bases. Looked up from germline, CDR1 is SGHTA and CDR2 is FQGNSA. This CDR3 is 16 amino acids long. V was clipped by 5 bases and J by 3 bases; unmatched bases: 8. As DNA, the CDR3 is TGTGCCAGCAGCCGCGCCGGGACAGGGAACTACAATGAGCAGTTCTTC. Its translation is CASSRAGTGNYNEQFF.

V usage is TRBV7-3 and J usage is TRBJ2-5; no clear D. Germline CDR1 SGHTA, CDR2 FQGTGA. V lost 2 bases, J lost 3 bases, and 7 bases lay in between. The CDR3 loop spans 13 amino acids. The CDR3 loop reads CASSLDGKETQYF. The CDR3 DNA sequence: TGTGCCAGCAGCTTAGATGGGAAAGAGACCCAGTACTTC.

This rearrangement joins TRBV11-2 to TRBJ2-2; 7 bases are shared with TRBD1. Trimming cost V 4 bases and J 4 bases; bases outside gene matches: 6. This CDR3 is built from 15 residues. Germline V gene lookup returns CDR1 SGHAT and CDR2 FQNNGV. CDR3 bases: TGTGCCAGCAGCTACAGGGGCCTTCCCACCGGGGAGCTGTTTTTT. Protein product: CASSYRGLPTGELFF.